This T cell receptor (beta chain) emerged from a study of blood T cell repertoires in COVID-19 (TCRdb year 2020). With regard to the full study: Samples covering the acute and convalescent phases of COVID-19 were provided by collaborators in the United States, Italy and Spain. The material from the prospective study consisted of cDNA or gDNA derived from T cells, B-cell-depleted T cells, or PBMCs. Subjects who had been exposed to COVID-19, were actively infected with it, or had recovered from it provided the deeply sampled blood TCRbeta repertoires that made up the dataset. A freely available public database, intended as a resource for researchers studying the immune response to SARS-CoV-2, is where the repertoires were released. Samples came from the ongoing ImmuneRACE study (first 160 participants) plus 1,254 subjects from 6 global collaborators. Nearly every sample came with metadata listing a de-identified subject ID, COVID-19 status, age in years and sex. Where HLA class I and class II types were available, the types were taken from metadata supplied by the sample provider, not from assay-based typing.

In regard to this clone: Which antigen it targets is not known. Per-base qualities were not stored, and no clone one base away is much larger.

Broader findings and caveats from the paper: The amount of clinical and demographic metadata varied by source and participant and was provided uncurated.

After removal of 2 bases from V and 4 bases from J, the junction retains 3 bases not matched to a gene. Inclusive of the bounding cysteine and phenylalanine, the CDR3 is 14 residues long. Only the CDR3 DNA stays, 42 bases, in frame from base 1. From a lookup of the germline V gene (reference sequence), CDR1 and CDR2 are SGHNT and YYREEE. Collaborating institutions collected whole blood in K2EDTA tubes following their own protocols. Collaborator samples were shipped for TCRbeta analysis as frozen whole blood, isolated PBMCs, or DNA extracted from either sample type. TCRbeta CDR3 regions were amplified from genomic DNA using the immunoSEQ Assay, a bias-controlled multiplex PCR. In the source study's methods: The number of nucleated cells in each sample was estimated by amplification of reference gene primers within the assay. Sequence reads were collapsed and filtered to measure the absolute abundance of every unique TCRbeta CDR3 rearrangement. For each sample, productive Simpson clonality was calculated as the square root of Simpson's diversity index over productive rearrangements. TCRdb holds this immuneACCESS table with in-frame rearrangements only. Some clones are missing; in checked studies, unresolved V genes explain under half, and the rest has no known cause. That table gives V, J and clone size, and the DNA gave D and trimming. This sample is represented by about 110,000 clones; about 90% of them were singletons. The biggest ten clones account for around 1.1% of the sample.

This receptor chain uses TRBV5-4 and TRBJ1-1; 9 bases in the middle match TRBD1. This receptor was taken from a human donor in a cohort sampled during active COVID-19. Sequences were obtained from peripheral blood. The sequenced DNA is TGTGCCAGCAGCTTCCAACAGGGGGCCACTGAAGCTTTCTTT. The encoded protein is CASSFQQGATEAFF.